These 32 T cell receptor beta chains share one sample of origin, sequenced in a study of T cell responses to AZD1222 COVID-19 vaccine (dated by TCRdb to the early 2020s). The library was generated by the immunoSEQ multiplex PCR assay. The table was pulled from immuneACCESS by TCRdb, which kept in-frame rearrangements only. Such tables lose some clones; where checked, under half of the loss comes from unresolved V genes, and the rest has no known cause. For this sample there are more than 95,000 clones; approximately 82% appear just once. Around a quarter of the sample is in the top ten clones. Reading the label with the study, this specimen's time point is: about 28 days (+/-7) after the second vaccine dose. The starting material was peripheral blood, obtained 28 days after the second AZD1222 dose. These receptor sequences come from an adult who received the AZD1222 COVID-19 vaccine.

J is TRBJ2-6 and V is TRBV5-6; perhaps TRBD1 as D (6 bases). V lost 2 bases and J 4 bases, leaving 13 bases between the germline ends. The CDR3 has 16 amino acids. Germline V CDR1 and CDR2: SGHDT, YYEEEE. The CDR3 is CASSFWQGTGANVLTF. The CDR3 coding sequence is TGTGCCAGCAGCTTTTGGCAGGGGACCGGGGCCAACGTCCTGACTTTC.

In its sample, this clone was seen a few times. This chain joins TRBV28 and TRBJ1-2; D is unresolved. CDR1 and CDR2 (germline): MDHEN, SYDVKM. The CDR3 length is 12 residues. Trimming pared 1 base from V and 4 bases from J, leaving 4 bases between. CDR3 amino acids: CASSLLGYGYTF. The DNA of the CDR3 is TGTGCCAGCAGTTTATTAGGCTATGGCTACACCTTC.

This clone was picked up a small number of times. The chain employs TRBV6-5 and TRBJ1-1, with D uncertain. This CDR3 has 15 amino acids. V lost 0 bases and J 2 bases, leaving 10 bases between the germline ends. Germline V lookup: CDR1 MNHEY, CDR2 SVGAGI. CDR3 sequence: CASSYSSIPNTEAFF. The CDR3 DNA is TGTGCCAGCAGTTACTCGTCGATTCCAAACACTGAAGCTTTCTTT.

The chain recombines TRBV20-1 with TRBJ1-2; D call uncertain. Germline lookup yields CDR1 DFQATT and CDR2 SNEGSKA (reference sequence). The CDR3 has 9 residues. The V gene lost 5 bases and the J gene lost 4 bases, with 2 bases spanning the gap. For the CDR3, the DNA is TGCAGTGCTGGCTATGGCTACACCTTC. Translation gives CSAGYGYTF.

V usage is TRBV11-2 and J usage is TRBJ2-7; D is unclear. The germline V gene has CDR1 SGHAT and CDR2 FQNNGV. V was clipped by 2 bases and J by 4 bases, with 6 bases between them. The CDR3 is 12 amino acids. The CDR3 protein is CASSLRVYEQYF. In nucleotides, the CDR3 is TGTGCCAGCAGCTTAAGGGTATACGAGCAGTACTTC.

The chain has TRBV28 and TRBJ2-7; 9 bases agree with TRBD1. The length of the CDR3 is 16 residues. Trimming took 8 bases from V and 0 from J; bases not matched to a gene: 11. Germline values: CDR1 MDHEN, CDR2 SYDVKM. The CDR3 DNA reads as TGTGCCAGCTTAAACTCCCCGGGACAGGGCTCCTACGAGCAGTACTTC. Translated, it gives CASLNSPGQGSYEQYF.

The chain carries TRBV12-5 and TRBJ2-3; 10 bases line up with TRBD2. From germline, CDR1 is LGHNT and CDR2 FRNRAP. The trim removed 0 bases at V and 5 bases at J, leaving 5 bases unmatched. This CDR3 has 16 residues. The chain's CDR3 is CASGLVLAGVRDTQYF. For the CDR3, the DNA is TGTGCTAGTGGTTTGGTTCTAGCGGGGGTTCGAGATACGCAGTATTTT.

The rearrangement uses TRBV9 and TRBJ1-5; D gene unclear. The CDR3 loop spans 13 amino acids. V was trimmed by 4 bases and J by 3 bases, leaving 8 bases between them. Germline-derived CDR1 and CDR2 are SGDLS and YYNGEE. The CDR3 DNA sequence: TGTGCCAGCAGCAGCGCTAACAATCAGCCCCAGCATTTT. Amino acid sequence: CASSSANNQPQHF.

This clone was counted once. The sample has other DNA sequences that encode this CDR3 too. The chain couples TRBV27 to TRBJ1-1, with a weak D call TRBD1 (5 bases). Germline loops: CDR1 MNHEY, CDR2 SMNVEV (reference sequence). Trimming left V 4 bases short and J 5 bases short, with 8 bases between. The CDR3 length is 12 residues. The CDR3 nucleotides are TGTGCCAGCAGTTCCGGGGGGACTGAAGCTTTCTTT. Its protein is CASSSGGTEAFF.

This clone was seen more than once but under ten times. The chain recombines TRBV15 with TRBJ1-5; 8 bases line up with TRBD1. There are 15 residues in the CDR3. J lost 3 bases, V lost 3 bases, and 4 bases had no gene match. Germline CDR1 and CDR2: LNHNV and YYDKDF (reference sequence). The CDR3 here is CATSRGQVHNQPQHF. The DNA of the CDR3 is TGTGCCACCAGCAGGGGACAGGTTCACAATCAGCCCCAGCATTTT.

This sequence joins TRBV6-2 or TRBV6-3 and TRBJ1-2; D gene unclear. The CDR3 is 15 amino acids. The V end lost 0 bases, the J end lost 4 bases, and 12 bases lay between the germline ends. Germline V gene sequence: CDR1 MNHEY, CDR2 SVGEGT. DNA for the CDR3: TGTGCCAGCAGTTACTCGATGGGCCAGCCCTATGGCTACACCTTC. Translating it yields CASSYSMGQPYGYTF.

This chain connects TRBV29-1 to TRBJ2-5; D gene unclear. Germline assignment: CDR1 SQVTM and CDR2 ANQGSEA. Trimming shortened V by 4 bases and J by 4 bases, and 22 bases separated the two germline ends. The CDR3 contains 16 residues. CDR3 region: CSVAVGYIVVAETQYF. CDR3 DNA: TGCAGCGTTGCTGTTGGCTATATAGTGGTTGCAGAGACCCAGTACTTC.

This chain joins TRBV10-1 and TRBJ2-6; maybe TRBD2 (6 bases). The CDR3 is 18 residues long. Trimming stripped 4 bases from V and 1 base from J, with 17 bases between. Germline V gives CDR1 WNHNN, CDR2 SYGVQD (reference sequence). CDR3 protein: CASSAGTWRESGANVLTF. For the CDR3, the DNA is TGCGCCAGCAGTGCCGGGACTTGGAGGGAGTCTGGGGCCAACGTCCTGACTTTC.

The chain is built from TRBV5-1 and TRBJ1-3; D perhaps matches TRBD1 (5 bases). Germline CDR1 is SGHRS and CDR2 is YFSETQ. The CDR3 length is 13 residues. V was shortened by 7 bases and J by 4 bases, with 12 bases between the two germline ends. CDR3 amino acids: CASGTTVGNTIYF. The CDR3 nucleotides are TGCGCCAGCGGCACGACAGTCGGAAACACCATATATTTT. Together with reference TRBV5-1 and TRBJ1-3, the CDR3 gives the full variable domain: KAGVTQTPRYLIKTRGQQVTLSCSPISGHRSVSWYQQTPGQGLQFLFEYFSETQRNKGNFPGRFSGRQFSNSRSEMNVSTLELGDSALYLCASGTTVGNTIYFGEGSWLTVV.

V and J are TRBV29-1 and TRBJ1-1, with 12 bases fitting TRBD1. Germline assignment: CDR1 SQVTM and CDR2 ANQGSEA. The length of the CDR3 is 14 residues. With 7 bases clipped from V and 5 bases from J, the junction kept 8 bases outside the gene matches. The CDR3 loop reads CSATGTGGSTEAFF. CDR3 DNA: TGCAGCGCAACCGGGACAGGGGGCAGTACTGAAGCTTTCTTT.

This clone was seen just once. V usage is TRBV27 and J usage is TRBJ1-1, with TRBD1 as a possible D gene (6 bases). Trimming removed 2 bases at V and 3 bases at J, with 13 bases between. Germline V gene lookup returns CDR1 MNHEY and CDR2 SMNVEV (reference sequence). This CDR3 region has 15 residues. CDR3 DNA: TGTGCCAGCAGTTTAGGTCTGAACAGGGACACTGAAGCTTTCTTT. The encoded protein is CASSLGLNRDTEAFF.

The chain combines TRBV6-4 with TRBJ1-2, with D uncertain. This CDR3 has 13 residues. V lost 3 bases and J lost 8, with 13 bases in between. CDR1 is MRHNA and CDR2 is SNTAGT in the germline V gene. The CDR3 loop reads CASSDTRSSGYTF. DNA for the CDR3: TGTGCCAGCAGTGATACTCGCTCTTCCGGCTACACCTTC.

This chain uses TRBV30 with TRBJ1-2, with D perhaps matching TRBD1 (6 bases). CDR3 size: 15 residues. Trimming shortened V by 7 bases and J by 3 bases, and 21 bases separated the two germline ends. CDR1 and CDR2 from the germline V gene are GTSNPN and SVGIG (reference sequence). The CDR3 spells CASDLTRGADYGYTF. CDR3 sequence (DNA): TGTGCCTCTGATTTGACCAGGGGCGCCGACTATGGCTACACCTTC. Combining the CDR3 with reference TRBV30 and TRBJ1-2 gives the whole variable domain SQTIHQWPATLVQPVGSPLSLECTVEGTSNPNLYWYRQAAGRGLQLLFYSVGIGQISSEVPQNLSASRPQDRQFILSSKKLLLSDSGFYLCASDLTRGADYGYTFGSGTRLTVV.

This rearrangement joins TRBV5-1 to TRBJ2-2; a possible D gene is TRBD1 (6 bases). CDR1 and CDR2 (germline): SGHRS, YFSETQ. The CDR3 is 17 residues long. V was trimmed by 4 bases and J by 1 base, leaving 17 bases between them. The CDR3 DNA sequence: TGCGCCAGCAGCCCCTTTACACCGGGACAGAACACCGGGGAGCTGTTTTTT. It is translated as CASSPFTPGQNTGELFF.

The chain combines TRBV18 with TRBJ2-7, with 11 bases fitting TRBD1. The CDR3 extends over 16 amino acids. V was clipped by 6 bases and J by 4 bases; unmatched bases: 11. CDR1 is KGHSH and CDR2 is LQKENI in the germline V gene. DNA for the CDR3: TGTGCCAGCTCCCAAGGACAGGGGGCATTTGTATACGAGCAGTACTTC. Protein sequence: CASSQGQGAFVYEQYF.

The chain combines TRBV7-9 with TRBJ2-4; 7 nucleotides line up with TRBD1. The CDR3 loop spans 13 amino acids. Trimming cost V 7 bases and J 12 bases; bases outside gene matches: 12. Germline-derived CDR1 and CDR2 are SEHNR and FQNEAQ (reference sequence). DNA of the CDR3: TGTGCCAGCATCCACTCCGACAGGGAAACTCAGTACTTC. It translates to CASIHSDRETQYF.

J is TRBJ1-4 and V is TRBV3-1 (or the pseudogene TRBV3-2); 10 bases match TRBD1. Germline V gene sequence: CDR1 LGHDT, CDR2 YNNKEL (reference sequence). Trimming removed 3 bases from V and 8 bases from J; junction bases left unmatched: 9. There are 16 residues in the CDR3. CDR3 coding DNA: TGTGCCAGCAGCCAGAGTGCGACAGGGGGCCGGGAAAAACTGTTTTTT. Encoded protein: CASSQSATGGREKLFF.

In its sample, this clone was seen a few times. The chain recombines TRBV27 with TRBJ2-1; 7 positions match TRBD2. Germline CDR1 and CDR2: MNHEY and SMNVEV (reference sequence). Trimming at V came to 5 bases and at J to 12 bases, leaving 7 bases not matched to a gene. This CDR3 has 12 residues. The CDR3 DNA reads TGTGCCAGCAGTACCTCGGGAGGTTTGCAGTTCTTC. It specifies CASSTSGGLQFF.

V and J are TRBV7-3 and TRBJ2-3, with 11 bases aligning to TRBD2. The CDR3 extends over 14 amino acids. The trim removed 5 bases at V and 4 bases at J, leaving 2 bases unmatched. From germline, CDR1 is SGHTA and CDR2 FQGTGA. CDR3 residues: CASSRGLAADTQYF. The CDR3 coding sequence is TGTGCCAGCAGCCGGGGACTAGCGGCAGATACGCAGTATTTT.

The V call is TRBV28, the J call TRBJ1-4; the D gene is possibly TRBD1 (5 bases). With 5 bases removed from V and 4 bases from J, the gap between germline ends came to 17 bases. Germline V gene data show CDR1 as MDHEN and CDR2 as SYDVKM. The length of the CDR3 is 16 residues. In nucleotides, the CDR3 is TGTGCCAGCAGTAACCAGGGCCACACTAATAATGAAAAACTGTTTTTT. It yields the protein CASSNQGHTNNEKLFF.

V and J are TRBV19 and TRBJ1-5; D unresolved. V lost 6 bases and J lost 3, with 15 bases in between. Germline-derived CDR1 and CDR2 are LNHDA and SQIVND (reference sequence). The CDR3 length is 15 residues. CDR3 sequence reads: CASSIFGSYNQPQHF. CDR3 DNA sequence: TGTGCCAGTAGCATCTTTGGGAGCTACAATCAGCCCCAGCATTTT.

CDR3 amino acids: CASRADPTNYGYTF. The CDR3 DNA sequence: TGCGCCAGCAGGGCGGATCCCACTAACTATGGCTACACCTTC. The rearrangement uses TRBV5-1 and TRBJ1-2; D is undetermined. V dropped 5 bases and J dropped 0 bases, with 11 bases sitting between them. The CDR3 covers 14 residues. CDR1 and CDR2 (germline): SGHRS, YFSETQ.

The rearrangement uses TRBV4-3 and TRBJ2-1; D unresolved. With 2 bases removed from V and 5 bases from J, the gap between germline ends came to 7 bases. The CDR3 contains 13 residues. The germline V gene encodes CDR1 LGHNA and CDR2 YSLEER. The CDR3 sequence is CASSQWNDNEQFF. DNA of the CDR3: TGCGCCAGCAGCCAATGGAACGACAATGAGCAGTTCTTC.

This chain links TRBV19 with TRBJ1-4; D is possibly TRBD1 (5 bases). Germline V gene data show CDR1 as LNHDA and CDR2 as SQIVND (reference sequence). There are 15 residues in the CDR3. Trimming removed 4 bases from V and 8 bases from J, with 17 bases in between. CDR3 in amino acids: CASSTPGARGEKLFF. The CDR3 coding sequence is TGTGCCAGTAGTACCCCTGGGGCCCGGGGCGAAAAACTGTTTTTT.

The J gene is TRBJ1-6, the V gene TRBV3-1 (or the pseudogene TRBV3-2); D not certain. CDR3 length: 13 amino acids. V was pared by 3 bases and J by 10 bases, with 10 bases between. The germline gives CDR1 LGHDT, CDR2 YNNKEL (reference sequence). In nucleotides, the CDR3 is TGTGCCAGCAGCCAGGGAAGAAACTCACCCCTCCACTTT. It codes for CASSQGRNSPLHF.

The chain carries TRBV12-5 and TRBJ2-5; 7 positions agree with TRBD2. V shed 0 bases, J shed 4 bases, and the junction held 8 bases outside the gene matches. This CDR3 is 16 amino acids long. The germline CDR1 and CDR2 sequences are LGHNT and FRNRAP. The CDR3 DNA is TGTGCTAGTGGTTTGGTCGTGGGGGGGACGGGAGAGACCCAGTACTTC. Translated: CASGLVVGGTGETQYF.

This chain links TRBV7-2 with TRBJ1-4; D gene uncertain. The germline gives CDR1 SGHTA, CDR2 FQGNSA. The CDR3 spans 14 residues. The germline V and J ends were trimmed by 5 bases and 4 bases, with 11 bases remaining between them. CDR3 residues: CASSRTEFNEKLFF. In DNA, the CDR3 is TGTGCCAGCAGCCGGACTGAGTTTAATGAAAAACTGTTTTTT.